This T cell receptor (beta chain) came from a study of blood T cell repertoires in COVID-19. Original data processing: Reference gene primer amplification in the assay estimated nucleated cell counts. Assay: immunoSEQ multiplex PCR; the TCRdb copy retains only in-frame clones and omits some. V, J and clone size are those of that table, while D and trimming were read from the DNA. Found here are over 25,000 clones, roughly nine tenths of them singletons; the top ten hold around 8.2%. The TCR was taken from a man in his sixties or seventies with active or convalescent COVID-19. The specimen was peripheral blood.

This CDR3 reads CASSYERDYEQYF. The CDR3 nucleotides are TGTGCCAGCAGTTACGAGAGGGACTACGAGCAGTACTTC. The chain uses TRBV6-2 or TRBV6-3 and TRBJ2-7, with a possible D match to TRBD2 (5 bases). Trimming took off 2 bases at V and 3 bases at J, with 8 bases between the two ends. CDR3 size: 13 residues. Germline V lookup: CDR1 MNHEY, CDR2 SVGEGT.